These T cell receptor beta chains were read from a single sample in a study of T cells in Graves' hyperthyroidism and ophthalmopathy. TCRdb redid the calling of the multiplex PCR reads with MiXCR, one entry per CDR3 protein. The top ten clones hold almost 8% of a sample with fewer than 350,000 distinct CDR3 sequences, about an eighth of them seen once. The source material was blood. These receptors were taken from a woman in her twenties or thirties with Graves' hyperthyroidism that later progressed to Graves' ophthalmopathy. The CDR3 runs from the conserved cysteine through the conserved F or W. D genes are given only for firm matches. Some rows mark clone size as missing; the rest say once, few, many or name a class of expanded clone.

V	size	J	D	CDR3	DNA
TRBV30	many	TRBJ1-5	.	CAWSVVDSNQPQHF	TGTGCCTGGAGTGTAGTGGACAGTAATCAGCCCCAGCATTTT
TRBV9	.	TRBJ2-7	.	CASGGTTSYEQYF	TGTGCCAGCGGCGGAACGACCTCCTACGAGCAGTACTTC
TRBV20-1	.	TRBJ2-3	.	CSAAEGLGATTDTQYF	TGCAGTGCCGCCGAAGGTCTCGGAGCAACCACAGATACGCAGTATTTT
TRBV6-2/TRBV6-3	many	TRBJ2-4	.	CASSEQGAKNIQYF	TGTGCCAGCAGTGAACAGGGAGCCAAAAACATTCAGTACTTC
TRBV5-1	many	TRBJ2-7	.	CASSLDVASSSYEQYF	TGCGCCAGCAGCTTGGATGTAGCGTCAAGCTCCTACGAGCAGTACTTC
TRBV12-3/TRBV12-4	once	TRBJ2-2	TRBD2	CASSLLTSGWTGELFF	TGTGCCAGCAGTTTGTTAACTAGCGGGTGGACCGGGGAGCTGTTTTTT
TRBV7-2	many	TRBJ1-1	.	CASSLGGFTRGDTEAFF	TGTGCCAGCAGCTTAGGGGGCTTTACTAGGGGGGACACTGAAGCTTTCTTT
TRBV5-1	.	TRBJ1-3	.	CASRKTGFSGNTIYF	TGCGCCAGCCGAAAGACAGGTTTCTCTGGAAACACCATATATTTT
TRBV19	few	TRBJ1-6	TRBD1	CATGTGPYIGNSPLHF	TGTGCTACCGGGACAGGGCCCTACATCGGTAATTCACCCCTCCACTTT
TRBV27	once	TRBJ2-1	.	CASSLSRQSYNEQFF	TGTGCCAGCAGTTTATCGCGACAGTCCTACAATGAGCAGTTCTTC
TRBV6-2/TRBV6-3	many	TRBJ1-5	TRBD1	CASSYPRGPGQPQHF	TGTGCCAGCAGTTACCCAAGGGGGCCGGGTCAGCCCCAGCATTTT
TRBV6-1	.	TRBJ2-4	.	CASSSVLPRSAKNIQYF	TGTGCCAGCAGTTCGGTTCTCCCCCGGTCGGCCAAAAACATTCAGTACTTC
TRBV2	medium-sized	TRBJ2-1	.	CASAPTNAYNEQFF	TGTGCCAGCGCCCCGACTAACGCCTACAATGAGCAGTTCTTC
TRBV7-9	.	TRBJ2-1	.	CASSPQPIVTKEQFF	TGTGCCAGCAGCCCCCAGCCCATAGTTACCAAAGAGCAGTTCTTC
TRBV15	few	TRBJ2-3	.	CATTRDSQDTQYF	TGTGCCACCACGAGGGATTCCCAAGATACGCAGTATTTT
TRBV7-9	many	TRBJ2-7	.	CASSLESEGQYF	TGTGCCAGCAGCTTAGAATCGGAAGGGCAGTACTTC
TRBV27	many	TRBJ2-7	TRBD2	CASGPGLAGVGQYF	TGTGCCAGCGGTCCGGGACTAGCGGGAGTCGGGCAGTACTTC
TRBV27	many	TRBJ2-4	.	CASRDKAGIAKNIQYF	TGTGCCAGCAGGGACAAGGCGGGGATAGCCAAAAACATTCAGTACTTC
TRBV7-2	many	TRBJ2-7	.	CASSLDLGTGSLYEQYF	TGTGCCAGCAGCTTAGATCTAGGTACCGGGAGTCTCTACGAGCAGTACTTC
TRBV2	many	TRBJ2-2	TRBD1	CASSVGTGTTGELFF	TGTGCCAGCAGTGTGGGGACAGGGACTACCGGGGAGCTGTTTTTT
TRBV11-2	many	TRBJ2-7	.	CATARGRVYEQYF	TGTGCCACCGCCAGGGGCAGGGTCTACGAGCAGTACTTC
TRBV20-1	.	TRBJ2-1	TRBD2	CSARGGLAGGQNEQFF	TGCAGTGCTAGGGGTGGACTAGCGGGAGGACAAAATGAGCAGTTCTTC
TRBV20-1	many	TRBJ2-7	.	CSAGETRSSYEQYF	TGCAGTGCTGGGGAGACTAGAAGCTCCTACGAGCAGTACTTC
TRBV30	many	TRBJ1-1	.	CAWSVPPTEAFF	TGTGCCTGGAGTGTACCCCCAACTGAAGCTTTCTTT
TRBV7-2	many	TRBJ1-1	.	CASSLSDENTEAFF	TGTGCCAGCAGCTTATCGGATGAGAACACTGAAGCTTTCTTT
TRBV29-1	.	TRBJ2-2	.	CSVKGVPLLNTGELFF	TGCAGCGTCAAAGGGGTGCCTCTACTGAACACCGGGGAGCTGTTTTTT
TRBV6-6	many	TRBJ1-1	.	CASSYSIGGTEAFF	TGTGCCAGCAGTTACTCGATCGGCGGTACTGAAGCTTTCTTT
TRBV14	.	TRBJ2-1	TRBD2	CASSQDHSGGPYNEQFF	TGTGCCAGCAGCCAAGATCATAGCGGGGGACCCTACAATGAGCAGTTCTTC
TRBV20-1	.	TRBJ2-7	.	CSLLDRQVVGEQYF	TGCAGTCTTTTGGACCGGCAGGTGGTGGGCGAGCAGTACTTC
TRBV7-9	.	TRBJ2-2	TRBD2	CASGKFRGANTGELFF	TGTGCCAGCGGGAAATTCCGGGGGGCGAACACCGGGGAGCTGTTTTTT
TRBV3-2	few	TRBJ1-5	.	CASSLCLRPFGFCNQPQHF	TGTGCCAGCAGTCTTTGCTTGCGGCCCTTCGGGTTTTGCAATCAGCCCCAGCATTTT
TRBV18	many	TRBJ2-5	.	CASSPQGGTQETQYF	TGTGCCAGCTCCCCCCAGGGGGGGACTCAAGAGACCCAGTACTTC
TRBV10-3	many	TRBJ2-1	.	CAISERDNHNEQFF	TGTGCCATCAGTGAGCGGGACAATCACAATGAGCAGTTCTTC
TRBV27	many	TRBJ2-3	.	CASSYPPTEKGDTQYF	TGTGCCAGCAGTTACCCCCCGACGGAAAAGGGGGATACGCAGTATTTT
TRBV10-2	many	TRBJ2-7	.	CASSVGDFAYEQYF	TGCGCCAGCAGTGTCGGAGACTTCGCCTACGAGCAGTACTTC
TRBV5-8	.	TRBJ1-5	.	CASSLEGGSSQPQHF	TGTGCCAGCAGCCTGGAGGGGGGGTCCAGTCAGCCCCAGCATTTT
TRBV10-3	few	TRBJ2-7	.	CAISEPDHYEQYF	TGTGCCATCAGTGAACCGGACCACTACGAGCAGTACTTC
TRBV6-2/TRBV6-3	few	TRBJ2-3	TRBD2	CASIPPGGRPLGDTQYF	TGTGCCAGCATCCCTCCGGGGGGACGTCCCCTGGGAGATACGCAGTATTTT
TRBV14	.	TRBJ2-7	.	CASSVLPLYEQYF	TGTGCCAGCAGCGTTCTCCCCCTCTACGAGCAGTACTTC
TRBV2	.	TRBJ2-1	.	CASSVVRAYNEQFF	TGTGCCAGCAGTGTGGTCCGAGCCTACAATGAGCAGTTCTTC
TRBV6-1	many	TRBJ2-2	.	CASSSQGSNTGELFF	TGTGCCAGCAGTTCCCAAGGTTCGAACACCGGGGAGCTGTTTTTT
TRBV30	many	TRBJ1-2	.	CAWSRGAYGYTF	TGTGCCTGGAGTCGAGGGGCCTATGGCTACACCTTC
TRBV25-1	.	TRBJ2-7	.	CASSSVAYEQYF	TGTGCCAGCTCTAGCGTGGCCTACGAGCAGTACTTC
TRBV12-3/TRBV12-4	few	TRBJ2-4	.	CASSLPRLADVAKNIQYF	TGTGCCAGCAGTTTGCCCAGGTTAGCGGACGTAGCCAAAAACATTCAGTACTTC
TRBV5-1	many	TRBJ2-7	.	CASSPRDTYEQYF	TGCGCCAGCAGCCCCCGGGACACCTACGAGCAGTACTTC
TRBV12-3/TRBV12-4	.	TRBJ1-5	TRBD1	CASTDSGTGVQPQHF	TGTGCCAGCACGGACTCTGGGACAGGGGTTCAGCCCCAGCATTTT
TRBV6-1	many	TRBJ2-7	.	CASSENRAYEQYF	TGTGCCAGCAGTGAAAACAGAGCCTACGAGCAGTACTTC
TRBV4-3	many	TRBJ2-5	.	CASSQGYGSQETQYF	TGCGCCAGCAGCCAAGGGTATGGTAGCCAAGAGACCCAGTACTTC
TRBV6-1	many	TRBJ2-3	.	CAAAASGSTDTQYF	TGTGCCGCAGCGGCAAGCGGAAGCACAGATACGCAGTATTTT
TRBV18	many	TRBJ2-2	TRBD2	CASSPSSGSKTGELFF	TGTGCCAGCTCACCGTCTAGCGGGAGTAAAACCGGGGAGCTGTTTTTT
TRBV12-3/TRBV12-4	many	TRBJ2-7	.	CASSLGGVGEQYF	TGTGCCAGCAGTTTAGGGGGCGTCGGCGAGCAGTACTTC
TRBV20-1	.	TRBJ2-7	TRBD2	CSARDAGGEGGYEQYF	TGCAGTGCTAGAGATGCGGGGGGCGAGGGTGGCTACGAGCAGTACTTC
TRBV28	few	TRBJ2-7	.	CASSPWSGRDTYEQYF	TGTGCCAGCAGTCCTTGGTCTGGTAGGGACACCTACGAGCAGTACTTC
TRBV29-1	many	TRBJ2-3	TRBD2	CSVEVTPTSGGCTDTQYF	TGCAGCGTTGAAGTCACGCCGACTAGCGGGGGTTGCACAGATACGCAGTATTTT
TRBV20-1	many	TRBJ1-4	.	CSARARERNEKLFF	TGCAGTGCTAGAGCAAGGGAGAGAAATGAAAAACTGTTTTTT
TRBV2	many	TRBJ1-1	.	CASNPLPGNTEAFF	TGTGCCAGCAATCCACTCCCGGGGAACACTGAAGCTTTCTTT
TRBV7-6	many	TRBJ2-7	.	CASSFPGPGREQYF	TGTGCCAGCAGCTTTCCCGGGCCAGGGCGCGAGCAGTACTTC
TRBV20-1	many	TRBJ1-1	TRBD1	CSANAGGRTEAFF	TGCAGTGCAAACGCAGGGGGGAGGACTGAAGCTTTCTTT
TRBV28	many	TRBJ1-4	.	CASSTPQGRKLFF	TGTGCCAGCAGTACCCCCCAGGGAAGAAAACTGTTTTTT
TRBV15	few	TRBJ2-3	.	CATSRVLLENFTDTQYF	TGTGCCACCAGCAGAGTCCTACTGGAGAATTTCACAGATACGCAGTATTTT